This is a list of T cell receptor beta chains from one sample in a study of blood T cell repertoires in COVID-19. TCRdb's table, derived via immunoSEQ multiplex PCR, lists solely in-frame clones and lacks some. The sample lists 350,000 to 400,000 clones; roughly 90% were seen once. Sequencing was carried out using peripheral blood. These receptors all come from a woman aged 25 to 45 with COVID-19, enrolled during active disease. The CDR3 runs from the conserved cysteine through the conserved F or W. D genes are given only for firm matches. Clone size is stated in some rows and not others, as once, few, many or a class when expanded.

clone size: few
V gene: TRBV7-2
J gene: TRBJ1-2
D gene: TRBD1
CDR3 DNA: TGTGCCAGCAGCTTAGGTGGGACAGGGAATGGCTACACCTTC
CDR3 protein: CASSLGGTGNGYTF

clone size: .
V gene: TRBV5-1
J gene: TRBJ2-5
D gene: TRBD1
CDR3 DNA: TGCGCCAGCAGTGAGGGGGCAGGAGAGGAGACCCAGTACTTC
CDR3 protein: CASSEGAGEETQYF

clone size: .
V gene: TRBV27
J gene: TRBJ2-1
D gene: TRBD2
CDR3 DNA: TGTGCCAGCAGTCCCATCGGACTAGCGGGAGGGAGGGATGAGCAGTTCTTC
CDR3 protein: CASSPIGLAGGRDEQFF

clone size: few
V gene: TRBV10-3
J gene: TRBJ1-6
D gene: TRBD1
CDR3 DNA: TGTGCCATCAGTACGGGGACAGGTTATAATTCACCCCTCCACTTT
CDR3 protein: CAISTGTGYNSPLHF

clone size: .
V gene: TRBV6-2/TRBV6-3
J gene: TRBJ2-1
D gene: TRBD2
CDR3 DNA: TGTGCCAGCAGTCCCTCGGTGTGGTCTAGCGGGGCAGCTAAGGATGAGCAGTTCTTC
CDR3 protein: CASSPSVWSSGAAKDEQFF

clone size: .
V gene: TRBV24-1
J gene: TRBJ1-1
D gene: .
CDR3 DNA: TGTGCCACCAGTTTCGGACTTGAAGCTTTCTTT
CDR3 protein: CATSFGLEAFF

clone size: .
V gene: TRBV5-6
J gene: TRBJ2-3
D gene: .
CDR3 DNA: TGTGCCAGCAGCCTAGGACTCACAGATACGCAGTATTTT
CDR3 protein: CASSLGLTDTQYF

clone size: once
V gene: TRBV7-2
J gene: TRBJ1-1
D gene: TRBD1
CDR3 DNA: TGTGCCAGCAGCCGACAGGGACACACTGAAGCTTTCTTT
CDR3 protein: CASSRQGHTEAFF

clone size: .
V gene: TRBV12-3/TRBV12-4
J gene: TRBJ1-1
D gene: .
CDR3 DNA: TGTGCCAGCATATTCCGCCCAGGGACTGAAGCTTTCTTT
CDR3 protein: CASIFRPGTEAFF

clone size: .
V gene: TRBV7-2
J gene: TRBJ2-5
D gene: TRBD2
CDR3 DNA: TGTGCCAGCAGCTTAGCTCTTAACGGGGGGGAACAAGAGACCCAGTACTTC
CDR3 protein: CASSLALNGGEQETQYF

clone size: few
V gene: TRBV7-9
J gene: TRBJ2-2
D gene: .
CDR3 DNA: TGTGCCAGCAGCCCCAGAAACACCGGGGAGCTGTTTTTT
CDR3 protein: CASSPRNTGELFF

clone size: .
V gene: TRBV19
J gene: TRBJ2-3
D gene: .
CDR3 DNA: TGTGCCAGTAAGGGTTTTGTGGGAGCAGATACGCAGTATTTT
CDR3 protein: CASKGFVGADTQYF

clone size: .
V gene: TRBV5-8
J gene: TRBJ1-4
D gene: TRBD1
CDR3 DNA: TGTGCCAGCAGCGTCTTCACAGGGGCCAGATATGAAAAACTGTTTTTT
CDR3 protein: CASSVFTGARYEKLFF

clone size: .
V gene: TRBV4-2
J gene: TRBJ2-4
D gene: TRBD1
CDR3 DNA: TGTGCCAGCAGCCACCGACAGGGTGTGGACATTCAGTACTTC
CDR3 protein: CASSHRQGVDIQYF

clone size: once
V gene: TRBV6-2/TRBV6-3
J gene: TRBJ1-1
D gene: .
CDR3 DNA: TGTGCCAGCAGTTACTCTAGGAACACTGAAGCTTTCTTT
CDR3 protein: CASSYSRNTEAFF

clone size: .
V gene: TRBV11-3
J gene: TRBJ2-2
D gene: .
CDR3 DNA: TGTGCCAGCAGCTCCTACGGGGAGCTGTTTTTT
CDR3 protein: CASSSYGELFF

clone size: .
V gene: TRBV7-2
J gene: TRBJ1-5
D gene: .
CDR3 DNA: TGTGCCAGCACCCCCGGGAGGGGCAATCAGCCCCAGCATTTT
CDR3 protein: CASTPGRGNQPQHF

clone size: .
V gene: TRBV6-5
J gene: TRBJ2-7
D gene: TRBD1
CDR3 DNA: TGTGCCAGCAGTTCCCCGACAGGGAGCTCCTACGAGCAGTACTTC
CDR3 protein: CASSSPTGSSYEQYF

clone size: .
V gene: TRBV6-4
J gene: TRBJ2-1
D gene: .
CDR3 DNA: TGTGCCAGCAGTCCAGAGGGCAGTTCCTACAATGAGCAGTTCTTC
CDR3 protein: CASSPEGSSYNEQFF

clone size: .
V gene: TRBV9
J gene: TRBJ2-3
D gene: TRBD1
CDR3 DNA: TGTGCCAGCAGCGTCGGGACAGGGGGACCAGATACGCAGTATTTT
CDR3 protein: CASSVGTGGPDTQYF

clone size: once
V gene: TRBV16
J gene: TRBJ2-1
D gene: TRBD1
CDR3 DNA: TGTGCCAGCAGCCAATCGGGGGGACAGGGGCATGAGCAGTTCTTC
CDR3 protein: CASSQSGGQGHEQFF

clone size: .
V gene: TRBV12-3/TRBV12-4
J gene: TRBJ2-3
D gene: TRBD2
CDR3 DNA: TGTGCCAGCGGGCGGACTAGCGATACGCAGTATTTT
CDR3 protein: CASGRTSDTQYF

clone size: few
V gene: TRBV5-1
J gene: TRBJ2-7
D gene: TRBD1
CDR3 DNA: TGCGCCAGCAGCTTGTCCTTCGGACAGGGAGGAACCTACGAGCAGTACTTC
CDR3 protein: CASSLSFGQGGTYEQYF

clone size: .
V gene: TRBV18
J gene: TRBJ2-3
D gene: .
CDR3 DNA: TGTGCCAGCTCACCCATGCGGCAGGGGACGGCAGATACGCAGTATTTT
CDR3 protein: CASSPMRQGTADTQYF

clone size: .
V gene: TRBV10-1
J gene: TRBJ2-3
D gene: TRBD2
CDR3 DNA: TGCGCCAGCAGTGCCGGTCTAGCGGGGGGAAGAGATACGCAGTATTTT
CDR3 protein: CASSAGLAGGRDTQYF

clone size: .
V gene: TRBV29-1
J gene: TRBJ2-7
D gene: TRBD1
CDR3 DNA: TGCAGCGTTGCCCTAGGACAGGGAATTGACGAGCAGTACTTC
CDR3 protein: CSVALGQGIDEQYF

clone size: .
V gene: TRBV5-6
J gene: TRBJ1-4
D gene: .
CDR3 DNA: TGTGCCAGCAGCTTGGCGGGGACTAATGAAAAACTGTTTTTT
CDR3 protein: CASSLAGTNEKLFF

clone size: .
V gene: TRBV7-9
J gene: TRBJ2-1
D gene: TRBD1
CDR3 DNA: TGTGCCAGCTCCTCCGGGACAGGGGGAAACAATGAGCAGTTCTTC
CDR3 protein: CASSSGTGGNNEQFF

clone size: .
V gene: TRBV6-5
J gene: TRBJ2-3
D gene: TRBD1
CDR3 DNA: TGTGCCAGCAGTTCTACCGGGACAGGGAGCACAGATACGCAGTATTTT
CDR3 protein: CASSSTGTGSTDTQYF

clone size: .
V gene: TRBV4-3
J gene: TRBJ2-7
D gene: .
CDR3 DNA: TGCGCCAGCAGCCACCATTCCGGCGGGGAATACGAGCAGTACTTC
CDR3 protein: CASSHHSGGEYEQYF

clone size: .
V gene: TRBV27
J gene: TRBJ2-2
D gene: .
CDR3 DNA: TGTGCCAGCAAGGGGAACGCGAGAAACACCGGGGAGCTGTTTTTT
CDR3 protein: CASKGNARNTGELFF

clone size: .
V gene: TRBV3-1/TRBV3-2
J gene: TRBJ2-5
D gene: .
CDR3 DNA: TGTGCCAGCAGCCAAGATCTGGGGGAGGGGGGAGAGACCCAGTACTTC
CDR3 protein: CASSQDLGEGGETQYF

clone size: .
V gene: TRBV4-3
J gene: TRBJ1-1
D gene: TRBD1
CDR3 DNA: TGCGCCAGCAGCCAGAACAGGGGAAGGGCGGCTGAAGCTTTCTTT
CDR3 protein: CASSQNRGRAAEAFF

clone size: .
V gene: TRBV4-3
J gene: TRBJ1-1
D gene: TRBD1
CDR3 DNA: TGCGCCAGCAGCCAAGTTACCCGGGACAGGGTGTCTGGTACTGAAGCTTTCTTT
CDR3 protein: CASSQVTRDRVSGTEAFF

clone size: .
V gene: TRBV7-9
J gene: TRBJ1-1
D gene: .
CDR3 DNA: TGTGCCAGCAGCCAGGGTACGGGCACTGAAGCTTTCTTT
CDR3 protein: CASSQGTGTEAFF

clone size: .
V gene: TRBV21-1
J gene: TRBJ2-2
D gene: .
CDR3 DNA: TGTGCCAGCAGCAAAACCCCCCCGGGACTAGCGGGCACCGGGGAGCTGTTTTTT
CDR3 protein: CASSKTPPGLAGTGELFF

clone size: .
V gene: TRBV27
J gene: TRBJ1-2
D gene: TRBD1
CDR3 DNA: TGTGCCAGCTATGGACAGGGGGCTAGGGCTAACTATGGCTACACCTTC
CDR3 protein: CASYGQGARANYGYTF

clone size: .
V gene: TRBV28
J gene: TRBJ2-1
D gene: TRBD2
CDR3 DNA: TGTGCCAGCAGTTTTACTAGCGGGAGTTACAATGAGCAGTTCTTC
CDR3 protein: CASSFTSGSYNEQFF

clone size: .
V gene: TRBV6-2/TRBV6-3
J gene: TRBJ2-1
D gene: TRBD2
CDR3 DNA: TGTGCCAGCAGTTACGGCGGGAGGGGCAATGAGCAGTTCTTC
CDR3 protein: CASSYGGRGNEQFF

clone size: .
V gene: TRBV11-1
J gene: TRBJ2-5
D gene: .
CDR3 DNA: TGTGCCAGCAGCTTTGCGGGGGCCGAAGAGACCCAGTACTTC
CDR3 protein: CASSFAGAEETQYF

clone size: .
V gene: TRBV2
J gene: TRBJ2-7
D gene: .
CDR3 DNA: TGTGCCAGCAGGGAGTCCTACGAGCAGTACTTC
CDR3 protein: CASRESYEQYF

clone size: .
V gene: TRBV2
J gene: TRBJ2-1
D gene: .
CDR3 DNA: TGTGCCAGCAGTGATCTCGAGGAGCAGTTCTTC
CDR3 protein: CASSDLEEQFF

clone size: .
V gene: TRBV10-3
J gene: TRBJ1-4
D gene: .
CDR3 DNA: TGTGCCATCAGTGAGCCTGCAACTAATGAAAAACTGTTTTTT
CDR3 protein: CAISEPATNEKLFF

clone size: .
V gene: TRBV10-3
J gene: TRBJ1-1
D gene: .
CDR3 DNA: TGTGCCATCAGTGAAGGAGAATTGAACACTGAAGCTTTCTTT
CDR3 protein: CAISEGELNTEAFF

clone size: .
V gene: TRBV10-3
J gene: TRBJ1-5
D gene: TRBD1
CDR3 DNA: TGTGCCATCAGTGATGCTTCGACCGGGACAGGGGGCAATCAGCCCCAGCATTTT
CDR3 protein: CAISDASTGTGGNQPQHF

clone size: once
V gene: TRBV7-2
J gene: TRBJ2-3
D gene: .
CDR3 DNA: TGTGCCAGCAGCTTAGTTAGAGTTGGAGATACGCAGTATTTT
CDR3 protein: CASSLVRVGDTQYF

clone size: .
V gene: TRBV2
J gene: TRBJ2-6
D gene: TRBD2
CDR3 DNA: TGTGCCAGCAGACGCGGACTAGCTTCTGGGGCCAACGTCCTGACTTTC
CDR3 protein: CASRRGLASGANVLTF

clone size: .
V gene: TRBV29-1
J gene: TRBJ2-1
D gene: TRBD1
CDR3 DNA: TGCAGCGTCCAAGGGGGCGCGAGTTCCGATGAGCAGTTCTTC
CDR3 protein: CSVQGGASSDEQFF

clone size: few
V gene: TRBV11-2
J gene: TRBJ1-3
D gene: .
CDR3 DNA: TGTGCCAGCAGTAGGATACAGGAGAGAAACACCATATATTTT
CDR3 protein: CASSRIQERNTIYF

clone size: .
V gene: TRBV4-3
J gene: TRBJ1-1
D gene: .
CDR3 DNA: TGCGCCAGCAGCCAAGGCCCAGCGGGGGCGCGTTTCACTGAAGCTTTCTTT
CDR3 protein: CASSQGPAGARFTEAFF

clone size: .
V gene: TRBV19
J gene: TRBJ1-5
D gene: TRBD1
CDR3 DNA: TGTGCCAGTACTCTTAACGCAGGGGGCCTAGGGGAAGTGAATCAGCCCCAGCATTTT
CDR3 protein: CASTLNAGGLGEVNQPQHF

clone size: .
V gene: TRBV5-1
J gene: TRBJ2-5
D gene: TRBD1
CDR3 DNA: TGCGCCAGCGAGTGGTCAGGGGGCAGGGAGACCCAGTACTTC
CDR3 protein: CASEWSGGRETQYF

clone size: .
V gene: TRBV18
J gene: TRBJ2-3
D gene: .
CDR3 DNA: TGTGCCAGCTCACCAGGTCATGCTAGCTTTCTCTCAGATACGCAGTATTTT
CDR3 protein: CASSPGHASFLSDTQYF

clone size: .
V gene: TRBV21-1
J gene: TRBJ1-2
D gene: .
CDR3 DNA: TGTGCCAGCAGCAATTACCCGTGGCCTCGGGGGGCCAACTATGGCTACACCTTC
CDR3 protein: CASSNYPWPRGANYGYTF